Presented here are 29 T cell receptor beta chains from one specimen sequenced in a study of neurological immune-mediated disorders. Time point indicated: longitudinal time-point 1 (baseline). One entry per CDR3 protein, called by TCRdb with MiXCR from the 5' RACE reads. The table has 71,000 or so distinct CDR3 sequences, roughly 13% seen once. The sequenced sample was PBMCs. The receptors stem from a female donor with HTLV-1-associated myelopathy (HAM/TSP).

CDR3 loop: CASSLRGDHEQFF. CDR3 in DNA: TGCGCCAGCAGCTTGAGAGGAGATCACGAGCAGTTCTTC. The rearrangement joins TRBV5-1 to TRBJ2-7; D gene ambiguous. Matching the DNA end better, TRBJ2-1 makes the J call doubtful. The V gene's germline CDR1 is SGHRS and CDR2 YFSETQ. This CDR3 comprises 13 residues.

This clonotype was observed at least ten times. The chain carries TRBV12-3 or TRBV12-4 and TRBJ1-3; D possibly corresponds to TRBD1 (5 bases). CDR3 length: 14 residues. Trimming cost V 3 bases and J 3 bases, with 9 bases left between them. The CDR3 sequence: CASSFQGYGNTIYF. In nucleotides, the CDR3 is TGTGCCAGCAGTTTCCAGGGTTATGGAAACACCATATATTTT.

This clonotype has ten or more counts. This sequence joins TRBV20-1 and TRBJ2-7; either TRBD1 or TRBD2 may supply D (6 bases each). The CDR3 loop spans 13 amino acids. Germline V gene lookup returns CDR1 DFQATT and CDR2 SNEGSKA (reference sequence). Deletions cut 2 bases from V and 5 bases from J, with 13 bases between. CDR3 nucleotide sequence: TGCAGTGCTAGACCGGGGGCCTTACACGAGCAGTACTTC. It specifies CSARPGALHEQYF.

The chain combines TRBV20-1 with TRBJ2-3; D unresolved. The V and J ends lost 8 bases and 6 bases respectively, with 15 bases between them. The CDR3 spans 12 residues. Germline V CDR1 and CDR2: DFQATT, SNEGSKA (reference sequence). The CDR3 region has the DNA TGCAGTACTCGACCTGGTGCTGATACGCAGTATTTT. Translating gives CSTRPGADTQYF.

This clonotype was seen ten or more times. This sequence joins TRBV27 and TRBJ1-2; D is unresolved. V was pared by 2 bases and J by 0 bases, with 4 bases between. The CDR3 has 13 amino acids. Per the germline V gene, CDR1 is MNHEY and CDR2 is SMNVEV (reference sequence). This chain's CDR3 is CASSLATNYGYTF. The CDR3 DNA follows: TGTGCCAGCAGTTTAGCCACTAACTATGGCTACACCTTC.

There are a few counts of this clonotype. J is TRBJ1-4 and V is TRBV5-5, with TRBD1 matching 9 bases. The CDR3 is made up of 14 amino acids. The trim removed 4 bases at V and 8 bases at J, leaving 6 bases unmatched. Germline CDR1 SGHKS, CDR2 YYEKEE (reference sequence). CDR3 DNA sequence: TGTGCCAGCAGCACGGGACAGGGTCCGGAAAAACTGTTTTTT. Translated, it gives CASSTGQGPEKLFF.

This clonotype has ten or more counts. The chain joins TRBV6-6 to TRBJ2-7; D uncertain. The CDR3 is made up of 13 amino acids. The germline CDR1 and CDR2 sequences are MNHNY and SVGAGI (reference sequence). Trimming left V 4 bases short and J 4 bases short, with 11 bases between. The CDR3 sequence: CASSSPPRYEQYF. In DNA, the CDR3 is TGTGCCAGCAGTTCTCCTCCAAGGTACGAGCAGTACTTC.

Ten or more counts support this clonotype. The chain has TRBV5-4 and TRBJ2-5, with a weak D call TRBD2 (5 bases). V lost 3 bases to trimming and J lost 2 bases, with 8 bases between them. Per the germline V gene, CDR1 is SGHNT and CDR2 is YYREEE (reference sequence). The length of the CDR3 is 13 residues. The CDR3: CASSSTKQETQYF. CDR3 nucleotide sequence: TGTGCCAGCAGCTCGACTAAACAAGAGACCCAGTACTTC.

In its sample, this clonotype was seen many times. The genes are TRBV5-1 and TRBJ1-6, with D unclear. Germline lookup yields CDR1 SGHRS and CDR2 YFSETQ. The CDR3 is 15 amino acids. Trimming took off 2 bases at V and 0 bases at J, with 6 bases between the two ends. DNA of the CDR3: TGCGCCAGCAGCTTTGGGAGCTCCTATAATTCACCCCTCCACTTT. Translating gives CASSFGSSYNSPLHF.

This clonotype was observed many times. This sequence joins TRBV5-1 and TRBJ2-5; 7 positions match TRBD1. Trimming removed 0 bases from V and 7 bases from J; junction bases left unmatched: 6. The CDR3 sequence is 14 residues long. Per the germline V gene, CDR1 is SGHRS and CDR2 is YFSETQ. CDR3 protein: CASSLGGQGVTQYF. CDR3 bases: TGCGCCAGCAGCTTGGGGGGCCAGGGGGTGACCCAGTACTTC.

The chain recombines TRBV7-2 with TRBJ2-5; D unclear. Trimming shortened V by 5 bases and J by 3 bases, and 7 bases separated the two germline ends. This CDR3 is built from 12 residues. Germline V CDR1 and CDR2: SGHTA, FQGNSA. The CDR3 sequence is CASSRFEETQYF. The CDR3 DNA sequence: TGTGCCAGCAGCAGATTCGAAGAGACCCAGTACTTC.

This clonotype was observed many times. The chain couples TRBV20-1 to TRBJ2-4, with D possibly matching TRBD2 (7 bases). Trimming pared 2 bases from V and 8 bases from J, leaving 16 bases between. Germline V gene data show CDR1 as DFQATT and CDR2 as SNEGSKA (reference sequence). The CDR3 spans 14 residues. The CDR3 spells CSARIQTGGHIQYF. CDR3 DNA: TGCAGTGCTAGAATTCAGACGGGGGGCCACATTCAGTACTTC.

This clonotype was seen at least ten times. J is TRBJ2-1 and V is TRBV5-1; the D gene is possibly TRBD2 (7 bases). The V end was cut by 9 bases, the J end by 8 bases, with 18 bases between. The CDR3 covers 13 residues. Per the germline V gene, CDR1 is SGHRS and CDR2 is YFSETQ. CDR3 sequence reads: CATREGGRDEQFF. In DNA, the CDR3 is TGCGCCACCCGCGAGGGGGGGCGGGATGAGCAGTTCTTC. Complete variable domain (other parts from reference TRBV5-1 and TRBJ2-1): KAGVTQTPRYLIKTRGQQVTLSCSPISGHRSVSWYQQTPGQGLQFLFEYFSETQRNKGNFPGRFSGRQFSNSRSEMNVSTLELGDSALYLCATREGGRDEQFFGPGTRLTVL.

This clonotype was recorded at least ten times. J is TRBJ2-7 and V is TRBV11-2; TRBD2 matches at 9 bases. Germline values: CDR1 SGHAT, CDR2 FQNNGV. The CDR3 totals 14 residues. The trim removed 5 bases at V and 2 bases at J, leaving 4 bases unmatched. This CDR3 reads CASSQRGATYEQYF. DNA for the CDR3: TGTGCCAGCAGCCAGCGGGGGGCTACCTACGAGCAGTACTTC.

This clonotype has a count of ten or more. V and J are TRBV10-3 and TRBJ2-7; D not certain. The CDR3 totals 11 residues. V lost 8 bases and J lost 1, with 6 bases in between. The germline CDR1 and CDR2 sequences are ENHRY and SYGVKD. DNA of the CDR3: TGTGCCATCTTAAGTTCCTACGAGCAGTACTTC. This encodes CAILSSYEQYF.

This clonotype was counted many times. The chain uses TRBV5-1 and TRBJ2-2, with 8 bases fitting TRBD1. The CDR3 has 14 residues. Germline V lookup: CDR1 SGHRS, CDR2 YFSETQ. The ends lost 4 bases at V and 4 bases at J; junction bases unmatched: 3. The CDR3 region has the DNA TGCGCCAGCAGCAGTGGACAGGGCACCGGGGAGCTGTTTTTT. Protein: CASSSGQGTGELFF.

The genes are TRBV5-1 and TRBJ2-7; a possible D gene is TRBD1 (5 bases). Germline CDR1 reads SGHRS; CDR2 reads YFSETQ. This CDR3 contains 17 residues. V lost 0 bases, J lost 2 bases, and 18 bases lay in between. The CDR3, as DNA: TGCGCCAGCAGCTTGGTTGGGGCTACCTTACAAACCTACGAGCAGTACTTC. Amino acids: CASSLVGATLQTYEQYF.

This clonotype was seen ten or more times. The DNA for the CDR3 is TGTGCCAGCACCAGGGGGGGGGAGGGTATTCAGTACTTC. This translates into CASTRGGEGIQYF. V is TRBV7-2 and J is TRBJ2-4, with D perhaps matching TRBD1 or TRBD2 (7 bases each). Trimming removed 7 bases at V and 10 bases at J, with 17 bases between. The CDR3 spans 13 residues. Germline values: CDR1 SGHTA, CDR2 FQGNSA.

This clonotype showed up many times. The rearrangement links TRBV28 to TRBJ2-7; D call uncertain. Between the trimmed V and J ends, which lost 3 bases and 3 bases, there was a span of 15 bases. The CDR3 covers 15 residues. The germline V gene has CDR1 MDHEN and CDR2 SYDVKM. The chain's CDR3 is CASSFRRTIFYEQYF. The CDR3 DNA sequence: TGTGCCAGCAGTTTTCGGCGGACGATATTCTACGAGCAGTACTTC.

V and J are TRBV20-1 and TRBJ1-5; no firm D call. Germline CDR1 and CDR2: DFQATT and SNEGSKA (reference sequence). The ends were cut back, 6 bases at V and 3 bases at J, with 12 bases in the middle. The CDR3 loop spans 13 amino acids. DNA for the CDR3: TGCAGTGCCCGTGGGGTCCTCAATCAGCCCCAGCATTTT. This sequence encodes CSARGVLNQPQHF.

This clonotype was picked up many times. The chain uses TRBV5-6 and TRBJ2-4; D is possibly TRBD1 (6 bases). The CDR3 has 15 residues. Germline assignment: CDR1 SGHDT and CDR2 YYEEEE. V gave up 2 bases and J gave up 8 bases, with 17 bases separating them. In DNA form, the CDR3 reads TGTGCCAGCAGCTTATCACAGGGCACGAGGTACATTCAGTACTTC. Translation: CASSLSQGTRYIQYF.

This clonotype has ten or more counts. This chain links TRBV28 with TRBJ1-6; TRBD1 matches 9 bases. V lost 6 bases and J lost 5; bases outside the gene matches: 5. The germline V gene has CDR1 MDHEN and CDR2 SYDVKM. CDR3 length equals 15 residues. Here the CDR3 reads CASSPGTGNNSPLHF. The CDR3 DNA is TGTGCCAGCAGCCCGGGGACAGGGAATAATTCACCCCTCCACTTT.

Many counts were recorded for this clonotype. The chain combines TRBV12-3 or TRBV12-4 with TRBJ2-1; 7 bases are shared with TRBD1. CDR3 size: 15 residues. Germline trimming cut 3 bases from V and 8 bases from J; bases unmatched to any gene: 10. The CDR3 sequence: CASSFDRVTADEQFF. The CDR3 region has the DNA TGTGCCAGCAGTTTCGACAGGGTCACAGCCGATGAGCAGTTCTTC.

The chain uses TRBV7-6 and TRBJ2-5; 7 bases match TRBD2. CDR3 size: 15 residues. CDR1 is SGHVS and CDR2 is FNYEAQ in the germline V gene. V shed 2 bases and J 4 bases; nucleotides not matched to a gene: 7. CDR3 in amino acids: CASSLNSGPSETQYF. DNA for the CDR3: TGTGCCAGCAGCTTAAATAGCGGGCCCTCAGAGACCCAGTACTTC. Looking up the rest from reference TRBV7-6 and TRBJ2-5 gives the full variable domain: GAGVSQSPRYKVTKRGQDVALRCDPISGHVSLYWYRQALGQGPEFLTYFNYEAQQDKSGLPNDRFSAERPEGSISTLTIQRTEQRDSAMYRCASSLNSGPSETQYFGPGTRLLVL.

This clonotype was picked up many times. A clone one base away is much larger, so this may be a read error. V usage is TRBV5-1 and J usage is TRBJ2-7; 8 nucleotides align to TRBD1. The V gene end was trimmed by 3 bases and the J gene end by 3 bases; junction bases not matched to a gene: 2. Per the germline V gene, CDR1 is SGHRS and CDR2 is YFSETQ. The CDR3 consists of 13 residues. The CDR3 DNA reads as TGCGCCAGCAGCTCAGGACAGGGCTACGAGCAGTACTTC. Protein sequence: CASSSGQGYEQYF. The full variable domain, rest sourced from reference TRBV5-1 and TRBJ2-7, is KAGVTQTPRYLIKTRGQQVTLSCSPISGHRSVSWYQQTPGQGLQFLFEYFSETQRNKGNFPGRFSGRQFSNSRSEMNVSTLELGDSALYLCASSSGQGYEQYFGPGTRLTVT.

This clonotype showed up just a few times. The gene calls are TRBV28 and TRBJ2-3, with D unresolved. This CDR3 is built from 13 residues. Trimming removed 5 bases from V and 5 bases from J, with 11 bases in between. Looked up from germline, CDR1 is MDHEN and CDR2 is SYDVKM. As DNA, the CDR3 is TGTGCCAGCAGTCAGGTGCTTATAGATACGCAGTATTTT. It codes for CASSQVLIDTQYF.

This clonotype has at least ten counts. V gene TRBV4-2 combines with J gene TRBJ2-6; TRBD2 matches 8 bases. Per germline, CDR1 LGHNA and CDR2 YNFKEQ. Unmatched junction bases numbered 10, after V lost 1 base and J lost 2 bases. This CDR3 spans 19 amino acids. This CDR3 is CASSQGLVAGLAGANVLTF. In DNA, the CDR3 is TGTGCCAGCAGCCAAGGTCTTGTAGCGGGGCTGGCTGGGGCCAACGTCCTGACTTTC.

This clonotype was counted many times. The CDR3 coding sequence is TGTGCCAGCAGGGACCGGGACAGGGCATATGGCTACACCTTC. Amino acids: CASRDRDRAYGYTF. The chain is built from TRBV6-1 and TRBJ1-2; 9 bases agree with TRBD1. Germline trimming cut 6 bases from V and 5 bases from J; bases unmatched to any gene: 7. The length of the CDR3 is 14 residues. Per germline, CDR1 MNHNS and CDR2 SASEGT.

This clonotype has at least ten counts. This sequence joins TRBV5-5 and TRBJ2-3; the D call may be TRBD1 or TRBD2 (5 bases each). The V gene's germline CDR1 is SGHKS and CDR2 YYEKEE (reference sequence). The CDR3 covers 15 residues. The V gene lost 4 bases and the J gene lost 2 bases, with 14 bases spanning the gap. CDR3 in amino acids: CASSLSGPSTDTQYF. The DNA for the CDR3 is TGTGCCAGCAGCCTCTCGGGACCCTCCACAGATACGCAGTATTTT. The variable domain in full, completed from reference TRBV5-5 and TRBJ2-3, reads DAGVTQSPTHLIKTRGQQVTLRCSPISGHKSVSWYQQVLGQGPQFIFQYYEKEERGRGNFPDRFSARQFPNYSSELNVNALLLGDSALYLCASSLSGPSTDTQYFGPGTRLTVL.